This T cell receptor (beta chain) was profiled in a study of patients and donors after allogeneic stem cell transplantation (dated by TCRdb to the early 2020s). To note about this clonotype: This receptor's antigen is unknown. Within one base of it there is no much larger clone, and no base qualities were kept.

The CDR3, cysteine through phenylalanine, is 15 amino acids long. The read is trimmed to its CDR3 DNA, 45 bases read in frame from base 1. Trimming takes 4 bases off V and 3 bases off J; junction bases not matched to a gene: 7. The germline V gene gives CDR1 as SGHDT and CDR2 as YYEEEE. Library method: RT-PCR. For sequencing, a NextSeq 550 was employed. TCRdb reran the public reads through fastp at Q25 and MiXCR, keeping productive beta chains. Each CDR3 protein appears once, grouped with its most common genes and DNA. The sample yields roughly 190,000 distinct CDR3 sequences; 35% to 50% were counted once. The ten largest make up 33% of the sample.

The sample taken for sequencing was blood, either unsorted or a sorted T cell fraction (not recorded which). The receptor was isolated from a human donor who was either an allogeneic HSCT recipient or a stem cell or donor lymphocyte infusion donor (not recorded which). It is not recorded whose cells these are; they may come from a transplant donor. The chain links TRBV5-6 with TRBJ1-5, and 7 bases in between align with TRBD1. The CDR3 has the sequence CASSGGEGANQPQHF. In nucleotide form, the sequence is TGTGCCAGCAGCGGGGGTGAGGGGGCCAATCAGCCCCAGCATTTT.